This T cell receptor beta chain was sequenced in a study of blood T cell repertoires in COVID-19. Background on the study: There were acute and convalescent COVID-19 samples, and they came from the United States, Italy and Spain.

Which cohort a participant joined came from the clinical history participants gave. Before being deemed recovered, Cohort 3 donors had two negative PCRs, clearance, or symptom resolution. Looked up from germline, CDR1 is MNHEY and CDR2 is SVGEGT. After removal of 5 bases from V and 7 bases from J, the junction contained 13 bases not matched to a gene. The CDR3 is 16 residues long. Here immunoSEQ multiplex PCR was the method, and the copy in TCRdb shows in-frame clones only, minus some. The sample has about 380,000 clones, about 90% seen once. This clonotype was obtained from a man aged 25-45 years who had recovered from COVID-19. The chain combines TRBV6-2 or TRBV6-3 with TRBJ1-4; the match to TRBD1 covers 7 bases. Sequencing used PBMCs or T cells enriched from blood (not recorded which). The CDR3 DNA reads as TGTGCCAGCAGTCCGGGACAGACTAGCGTGAGTGAAAAACTGTTTTTT. It specifies CASSPGQTSVSEKLFF.